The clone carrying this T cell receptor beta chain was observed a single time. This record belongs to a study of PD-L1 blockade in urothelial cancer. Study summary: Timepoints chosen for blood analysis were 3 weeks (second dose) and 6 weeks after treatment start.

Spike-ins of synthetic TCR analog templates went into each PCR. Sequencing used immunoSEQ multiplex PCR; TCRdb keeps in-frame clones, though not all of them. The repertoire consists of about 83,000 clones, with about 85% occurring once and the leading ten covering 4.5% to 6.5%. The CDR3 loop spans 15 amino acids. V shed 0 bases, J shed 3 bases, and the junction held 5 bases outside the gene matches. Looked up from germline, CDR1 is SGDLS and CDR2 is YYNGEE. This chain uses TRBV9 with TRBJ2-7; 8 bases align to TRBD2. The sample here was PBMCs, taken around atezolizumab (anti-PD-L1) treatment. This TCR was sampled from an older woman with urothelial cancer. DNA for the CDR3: TGTGCCAGCAGCGTAGGCGGGGGGACCCACTACGAGCAGTACTTC. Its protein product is CASSVGGGTHYEQYF.